The source of this T cell receptor beta chain is a study of regulatory T cells in long-lasting Graves disease. Broader study findings: Analysis covered peripheral blood alone, not thyroid tissue. Newly diagnosed Graves' patients had higher TCR diversity than persistent ones. Persistent disease samples used TRBV28, TRBJ1-2 and TRBJ2-5 preferentially.

This CDR3 is built from 13 residues. The ends were cut back, 4 bases at V and 6 bases at J, with 13 bases in the middle. CDR1 is SEHNR, CDR2 FQNEAQ, per germline (reference sequence). Building the TCR beta libraries relied on iRepertoire HTBI primers, and CDR3 regions underwent Arm-PCR. Via MiXCR, TCRdb re-called the multiplex PCR reads, giving one row per CDR3 protein. The sample shows approximately 380,000 distinct CDR3 sequences, roughly 20% of them seen only once. The time point was: persistent/refractory GD, antithyroid drugs over 5 years with positive TRAb. RNA extracted from PBMCs served as the sequencing template. In Xi'an, China, an endocrinology department was the source of patients. This clonotype was observed a handful of times. As yet, its antigen is unknown.

V usage is TRBV7-9 and J usage is TRBJ2-7, with D unresolved. Source: peripheral blood mononuclear cells (PBMCs), taken when the disease was refractory, from a patient treated with antithyroid drugs. The clonotype comes from a female donor with Graves disease. The CDR3 loop is CASSSALVGEQYF. CDR3 in DNA: TGTGCCAGCAGCTCAGCACTTGTTGGCGAGCAGTACTTC.